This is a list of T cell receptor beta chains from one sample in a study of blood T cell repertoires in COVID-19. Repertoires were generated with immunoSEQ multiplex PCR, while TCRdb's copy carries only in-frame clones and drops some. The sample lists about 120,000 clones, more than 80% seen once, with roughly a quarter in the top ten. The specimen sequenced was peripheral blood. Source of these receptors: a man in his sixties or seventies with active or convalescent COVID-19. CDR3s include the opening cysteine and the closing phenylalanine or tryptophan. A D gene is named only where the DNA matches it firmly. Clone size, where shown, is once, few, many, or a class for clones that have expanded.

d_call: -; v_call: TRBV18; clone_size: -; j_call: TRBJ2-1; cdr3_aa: CASSPPGLRGSYNEQFF; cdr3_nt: TGTGCCAGCTCACCACCCGGACTTCGCGGCTCCTACAATGAGCAGTTCTTC
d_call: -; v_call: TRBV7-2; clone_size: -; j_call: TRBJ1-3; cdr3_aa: CASSLALAFSGNTIYF; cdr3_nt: TGTGCCAGCAGCTTAGCATTGGCTTTCTCTGGAAACACCATATATTTT
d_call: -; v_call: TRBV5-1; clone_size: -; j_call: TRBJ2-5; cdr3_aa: CASSLSGLRQETQYF; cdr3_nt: TGCGCCAGCAGCTTGTCAGGCCTTAGGCAAGAGACCCAGTACTTC
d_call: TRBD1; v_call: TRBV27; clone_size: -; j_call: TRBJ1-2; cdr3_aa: CASGSRTGLKYGYTF; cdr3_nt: TGTGCCAGCGGCTCGAGGACAGGGCTTAAGTATGGCTACACCTTC
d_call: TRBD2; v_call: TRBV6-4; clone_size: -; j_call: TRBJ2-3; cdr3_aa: CASSGLAGASDTQYF; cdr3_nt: TGTGCCAGCAGTGGACTAGCGGGAGCTTCAGATACGCAGTATTTT
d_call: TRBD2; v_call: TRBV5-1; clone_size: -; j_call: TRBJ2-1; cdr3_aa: CASSLKLAASDEQFF; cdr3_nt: TGCGCCAGCAGCTTAAAACTAGCGGCCTCCGATGAGCAGTTCTTC
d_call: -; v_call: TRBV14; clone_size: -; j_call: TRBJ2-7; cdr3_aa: CASSPGLAYEQYF; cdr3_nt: TGTGCCAGCAGCCCGGGACTGGCCTACGAGCAGTACTTC
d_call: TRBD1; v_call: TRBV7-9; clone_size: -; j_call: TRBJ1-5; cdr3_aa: CASSPDRGDNQPQHF; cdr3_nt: TGTGCCAGCAGCCCGGACAGGGGTGATAATCAGCCCCAGCATTTT
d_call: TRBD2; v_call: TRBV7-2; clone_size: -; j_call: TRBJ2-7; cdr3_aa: CASSLDRDYYEQYF; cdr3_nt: TGTGCCAGCAGCTTAGACCGGGACTACTACGAGCAGTACTTC
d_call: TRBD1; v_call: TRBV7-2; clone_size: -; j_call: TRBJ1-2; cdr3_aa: CASSRELDRVGYTF; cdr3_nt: TGTGCCAGCAGCCGTGAATTGGACAGGGTGGGCTACACCTTC
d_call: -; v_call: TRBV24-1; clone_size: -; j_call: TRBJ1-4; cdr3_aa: CATSDPDTSNEKLFF; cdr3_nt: TGTGCCACCAGTGACCCAGACACATCTAATGAAAAACTGTTTTTT
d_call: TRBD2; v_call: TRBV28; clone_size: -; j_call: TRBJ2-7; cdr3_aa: CASSPPGLAGVEEQYF; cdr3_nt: TGTGCCAGCAGTCCCCCGGGGCTAGCGGGAGTAGAGGAGCAGTACTTC
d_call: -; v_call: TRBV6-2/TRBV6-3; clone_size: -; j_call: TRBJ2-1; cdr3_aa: CASSDDSGNAYNEQFF; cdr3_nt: TGTGCCAGCAGTGACGATTCGGGGAACGCCTACAATGAGCAGTTCTTC
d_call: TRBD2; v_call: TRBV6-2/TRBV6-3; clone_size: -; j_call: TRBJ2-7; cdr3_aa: CASSYMRGLPYEQYF; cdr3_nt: TGTGCCAGCAGTTATATGCGGGGGTTACCCTACGAGCAGTACTTC
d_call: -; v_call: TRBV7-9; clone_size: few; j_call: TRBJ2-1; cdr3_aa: CASSPPLPSSARHNEQFF; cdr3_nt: TGTGCCAGCAGCCCCCCTTTACCTTCTAGCGCCCGCCACAATGAGCAGTTCTTC
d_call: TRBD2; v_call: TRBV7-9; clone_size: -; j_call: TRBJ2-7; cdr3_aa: CASSFGLAGVYEQYF; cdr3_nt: TGTGCCAGCAGCTTCGGACTAGCGGGAGTCTACGAGCAGTACTTC
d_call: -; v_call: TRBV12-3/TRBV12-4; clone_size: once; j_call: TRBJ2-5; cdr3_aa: CASSFRETQYF; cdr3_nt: TGTGCCAGCAGTTTTAGAGAGACCCAGTACTTC
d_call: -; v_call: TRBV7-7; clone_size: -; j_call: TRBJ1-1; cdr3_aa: CASSLSGNTEAFF; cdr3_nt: TGTGCTAGCAGCTTATCGGGGAACACTGAAGCTTTCTTT
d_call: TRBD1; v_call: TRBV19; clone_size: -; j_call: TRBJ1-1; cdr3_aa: CASSIRTGGSSTEAFF; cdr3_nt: TGTGCCAGTAGTATTCGGACAGGGGGCTCTTCGACTGAAGCTTTCTTT
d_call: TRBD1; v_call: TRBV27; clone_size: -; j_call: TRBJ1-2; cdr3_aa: CASRPLGTGEFYGYTF; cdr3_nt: TGTGCCAGCCGACCTCTCGGGACAGGGGAATTCTATGGCTACACCTTC
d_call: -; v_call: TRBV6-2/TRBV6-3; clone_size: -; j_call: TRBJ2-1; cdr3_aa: CASSYEGGGHNEQFF; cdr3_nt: TGTGCCAGCAGTTACGAAGGAGGGGGCCACAATGAGCAGTTCTTC
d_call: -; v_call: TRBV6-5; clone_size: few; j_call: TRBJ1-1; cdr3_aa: CASVRGGHTEAFF; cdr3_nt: TGTGCCAGCGTGAGGGGGGGCCACACTGAAGCTTTCTTT
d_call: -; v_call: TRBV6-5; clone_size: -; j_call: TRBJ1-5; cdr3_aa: CASRPGQNQPQHF; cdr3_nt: TGTGCCAGCAGGCCAGGACAGAATCAGCCCCAGCATTTT
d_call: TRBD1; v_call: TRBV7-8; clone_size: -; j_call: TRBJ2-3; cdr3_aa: CASSAAGQAITDTQYF; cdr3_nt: TGTGCCAGCAGCGCCGCCGGACAGGCAATCACAGATACGCAGTATTTT
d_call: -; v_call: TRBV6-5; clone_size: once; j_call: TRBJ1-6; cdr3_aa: CASRGTIYNSPLHF; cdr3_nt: TGTGCCAGCAGGGGGACAATCTATAATTCACCCCTCCACTTT
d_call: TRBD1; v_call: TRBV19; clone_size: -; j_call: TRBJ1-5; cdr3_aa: CASTTLGGSNQPQHF; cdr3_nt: TGTGCCAGTACTACCCTAGGGGGCAGCAATCAGCCCCAGCATTTT
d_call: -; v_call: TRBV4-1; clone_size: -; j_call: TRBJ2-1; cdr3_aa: CASSQASNNEQFF; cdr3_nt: TGCGCCAGCAGCCAAGCTAGCAACAATGAGCAGTTCTTC
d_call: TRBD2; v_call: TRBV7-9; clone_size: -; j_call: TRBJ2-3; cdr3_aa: CASSNGRPWGDTQYF; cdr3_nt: TGTGCCAGCAGCAACGGGAGGCCTTGGGGAGATACGCAGTATTTT
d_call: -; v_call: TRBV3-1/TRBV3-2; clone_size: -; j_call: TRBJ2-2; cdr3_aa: CASGDRNTGTGELFF; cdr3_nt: TGTGCCAGCGGAGACAGGAATACGGGGACCGGGGAGCTGTTTTTT
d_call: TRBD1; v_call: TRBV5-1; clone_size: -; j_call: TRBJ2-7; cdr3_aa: CASTPGDRVYEQYF; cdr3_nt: TGCGCCAGCACCCCAGGGGACAGGGTATACGAGCAGTACTTC
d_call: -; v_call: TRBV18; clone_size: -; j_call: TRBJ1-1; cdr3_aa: CASSPLNTEAFF; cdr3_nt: TGTGCCAGCTCACCCTTGAACACTGAAGCTTTCTTT
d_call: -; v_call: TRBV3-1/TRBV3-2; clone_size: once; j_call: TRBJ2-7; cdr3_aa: CASSRITRGPNSYEQYF; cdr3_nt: TGTGCCAGCAGCCGAATAACTAGAGGGCCAAACTCCTACGAGCAGTACTTC
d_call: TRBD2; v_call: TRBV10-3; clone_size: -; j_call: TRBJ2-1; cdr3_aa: CAIMRGGMGTSGSYNEQFF; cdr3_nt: TGTGCCATCATGAGGGGAGGAATGGGGACTAGCGGGAGTTACAATGAGCAGTTCTTC
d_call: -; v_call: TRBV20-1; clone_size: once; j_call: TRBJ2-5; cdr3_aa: CSASGQDRVGTQYF; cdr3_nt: TGCAGTGCTAGTGGGCAGGACAGAGTCGGGACCCAGTACTTC
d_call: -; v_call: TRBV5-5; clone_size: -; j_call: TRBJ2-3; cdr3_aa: CASSPGPAHTDTQYF; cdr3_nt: TGTGCCAGCAGCCCAGGGCCGGCCCACACAGATACGCAGTATTTT